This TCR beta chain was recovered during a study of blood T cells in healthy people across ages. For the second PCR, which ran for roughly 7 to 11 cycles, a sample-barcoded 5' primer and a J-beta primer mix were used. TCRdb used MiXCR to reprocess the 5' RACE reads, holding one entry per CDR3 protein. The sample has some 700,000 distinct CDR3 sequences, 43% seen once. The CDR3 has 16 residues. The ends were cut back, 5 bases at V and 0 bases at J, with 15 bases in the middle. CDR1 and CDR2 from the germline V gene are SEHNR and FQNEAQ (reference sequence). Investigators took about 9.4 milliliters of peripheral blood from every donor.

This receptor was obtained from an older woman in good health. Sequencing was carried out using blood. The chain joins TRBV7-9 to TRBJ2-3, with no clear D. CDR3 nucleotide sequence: TGTGCCAGCAGCCGGAGTTTAGGCGGTAGCACAGATACGCAGTATTTT. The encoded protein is CASSRSLGGSTDTQYF.